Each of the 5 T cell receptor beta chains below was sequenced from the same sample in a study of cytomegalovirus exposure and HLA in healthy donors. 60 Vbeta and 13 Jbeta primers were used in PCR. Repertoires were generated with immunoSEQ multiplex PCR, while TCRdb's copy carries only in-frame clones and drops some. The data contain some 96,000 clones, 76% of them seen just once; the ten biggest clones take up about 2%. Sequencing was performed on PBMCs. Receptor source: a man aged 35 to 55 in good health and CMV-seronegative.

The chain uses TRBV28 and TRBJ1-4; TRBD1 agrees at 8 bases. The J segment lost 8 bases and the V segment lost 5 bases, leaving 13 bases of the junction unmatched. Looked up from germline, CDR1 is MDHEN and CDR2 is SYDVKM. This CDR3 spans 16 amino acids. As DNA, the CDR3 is TGTGCCAGCAGTGATCGGCAGGGGGCTGTGACCGAAAAACTGTTTTTT. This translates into CASSDRQGAVTEKLFF.

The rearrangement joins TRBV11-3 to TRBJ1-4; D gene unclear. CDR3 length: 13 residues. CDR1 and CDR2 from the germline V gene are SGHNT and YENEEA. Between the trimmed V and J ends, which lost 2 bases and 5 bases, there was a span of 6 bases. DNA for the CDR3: TGTGCCAGCAGCTTAACGAGAAATGAAAAACTGTTTTTT. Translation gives CASSLTRNEKLFF.

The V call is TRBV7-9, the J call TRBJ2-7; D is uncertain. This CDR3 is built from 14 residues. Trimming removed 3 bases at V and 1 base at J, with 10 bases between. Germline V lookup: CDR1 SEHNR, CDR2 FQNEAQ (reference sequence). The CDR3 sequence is CASSLEQSSYEQYF. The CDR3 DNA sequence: TGTGCCAGCAGCTTGGAGCAATCGTCCTACGAGCAGTACTTC.

CDR3 loop: CASSASRSGNTIYF. The CDR3, as DNA: TGCGCCAGCAGCGCCAGTCGCTCTGGAAACACCATATATTTT. The chain joins TRBV5-1 to TRBJ1-3, with unresolved D. Germline V gene data show CDR1 as SGHRS and CDR2 as YFSETQ. Trimming stripped 4 bases from V and 0 bases from J, with 8 bases between. There are 14 residues in the CDR3.

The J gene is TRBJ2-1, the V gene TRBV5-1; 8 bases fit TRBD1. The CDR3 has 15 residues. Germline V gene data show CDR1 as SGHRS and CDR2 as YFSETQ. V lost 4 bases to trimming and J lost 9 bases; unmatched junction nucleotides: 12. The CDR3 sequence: CASSTGTGRRGEQFF. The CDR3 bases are TGCGCCAGCAGCACCGGGACAGGCCGACGGGGTGAGCAGTTCTTC. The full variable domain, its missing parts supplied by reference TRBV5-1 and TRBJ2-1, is KAGVTQTPRYLIKTRGQQVTLSCSPISGHRSVSWYQQTPGQGLQFLFEYFSETQRNKGNFPGRFSGRQFSNSRSEMNVSTLELGDSALYLCASSTGTGRRGEQFFGPGTRLTVL.